This TCR beta chain was sequenced for a study of T cells after yellow fever vaccination. As for the study in general: The SMART-Seq v4 Ultra Low Input method served to prepare the low-cell-number fractions.

This clonotype was seen repeatedly, ten times or more. Its antigen is unidentified. Study-wide points: Post-booster repertoires again held most primary-vaccination clones (about 96% CD4, roughly 89% CD8). A faster peak, day 5 versus 15, was reached by the weaker secondary response.

Making TCR cDNA involved 5'RACE template switching, which added UMIs and a universal primer site. TCRdb redid the calling of the 5' RACE reads with MiXCR, one entry per CDR3 protein. The profile covers some 250,000 distinct CDR3 sequences, with roughly 3.5% appearing a single time and about a fifth taken by the ten largest. Germline CDR1 is MNHNY and CDR2 is SVGAGI (reference sequence). There are 17 residues in the CDR3. The V gene end was trimmed by 5 bases and the J gene end by 6 bases; junction bases not matched to a gene: 18. The chain carries TRBV6-6 and TRBJ2-7, with TRBD1 matching 8 bases. The TCR sequence derives from a man between 18 and 35 years old who received the YFV17D yellow fever vaccine. The sequenced sample was PBMCs, obtained 15 days after the yellow fever booster vaccination. CDR3: CASSKNQPDRGSGEQYF. The CDR3 region has the DNA TGTGCCAGCAGTAAGAACCAACCCGACAGGGGATCAGGCGAGCAGTACTTC.